The rows below give T cell receptor beta chains drawn from one sample of a study of post-analysis software for immune sequencing data. TCRdb analysed the PCR reads with MiXCR anew, one entry per CDR3 protein. The sample holds around 710,000 distinct CDR3 sequences, about half seen once. The sequencing input was blood. These receptors were collected from a girl aged 5 to 17 with multiple sclerosis. Each CDR3 is given without its conserved first and last residue.

V gene	J gene	CDR3 protein
TRBV3-1	TRBJ2-1	ASSQAGDRDNEQF
TRBV7-9	TRBJ2-7	ASTLGGEFYEQY
TRBV27	NA	ASSLSRGAETQY
TRBV15	TRBJ1-5	ATSNHRESNQPQH
TRBV9	TRBJ2-1	ASSVGGSSDEQF
TRBV12-3/TRBV12-4	NA	ASSLGGVSETQY
TRBV29-1	TRBJ2-3	SVFDSPDTQY
TRBV7-3	TRBJ2-5	ASSSSGKVGETQY
TRBV29-1	TRBJ1-2	SVETGHGYT
TRBV6-6	TRBJ2-1	ASKAYKTSGRDEQF
TRBV20-1	TRBJ1-4	SARARNEKPF
TRBV7-3	TRBJ2-7	ASSPAGGSPYEQY
TRBV24-1	TRBJ2-1	ATSEVAGGPHNEQF
TRBV7-2	TRBJ2-7	ASSLTPFWEYEQY
TRBV7-9	TRBJ1-1	ASSLFGGADTEAF
TRBV4-3	TRBJ1-1	ASSLGKGNTEAF
TRBV20-1	TRBJ2-5	SARASMGETQY
TRBV6-2/TRBV6-3	TRBJ2-7	ASSYSRLPPGQGLLMQY
TRBV4-1	TRBJ2-6	ASSQEGPGGPGANVLT
TRBV20-1	TRBJ2-1	SADGGF
TRBV20-1	NA	SAPHGLGYEQY
TRBV7-2	TRBJ1-4	ASSLVGRWGEKLF
TRBV20-1	TRBJ2-2	SASSGAGSGERF
TRBV7-9	TRBJ2-1	ASSLGHPGLAGGEQF
TRBV28	TRBJ2-1	ASTGLAGHTSSYNEQF
TRBV28	TRBJ2-1	ASSLVPLPAEQF
TRBV6-6	TRBJ1-2	ASSPLVGVDYGYT
TRBV7-7	TRBJ2-1	ASSERLAAYNEQF
TRBV19	TRBJ1-5	ASSILDSSNQPQH
TRBV6-6	TRBJ2-1	ASRGQQLNEQF
TRBV7-3	TRBJ2-3	ASSLGLATAADTQY
TRBV24-1	TRBJ1-2	ATSAMGSDGYT
TRBV27	TRBJ2-7	ASSLSASGEQY
TRBV18	TRBJ2-1	ASSPRGQGISSEQF
TRBV20-1	TRBJ2-1	SAALAGANEQF
TRBV29-1	TRBJ2-1	SVDPNRGDEQF
TRBV7-2	NA	ASSQALAGGYEQY
TRBV20-1	TRBJ1-5	SADRDRGGQPQH
TRBV11-2	TRBJ1-4	ASSLHGLTEKLF
TRBV3-1	TRBJ2-1	ASSQSLTGGDEQF
TRBV4-3	TRBJ2-7	ASSQDRGQGAYEQY
TRBV20-1	TRBJ2-7	SARGARTYEQY